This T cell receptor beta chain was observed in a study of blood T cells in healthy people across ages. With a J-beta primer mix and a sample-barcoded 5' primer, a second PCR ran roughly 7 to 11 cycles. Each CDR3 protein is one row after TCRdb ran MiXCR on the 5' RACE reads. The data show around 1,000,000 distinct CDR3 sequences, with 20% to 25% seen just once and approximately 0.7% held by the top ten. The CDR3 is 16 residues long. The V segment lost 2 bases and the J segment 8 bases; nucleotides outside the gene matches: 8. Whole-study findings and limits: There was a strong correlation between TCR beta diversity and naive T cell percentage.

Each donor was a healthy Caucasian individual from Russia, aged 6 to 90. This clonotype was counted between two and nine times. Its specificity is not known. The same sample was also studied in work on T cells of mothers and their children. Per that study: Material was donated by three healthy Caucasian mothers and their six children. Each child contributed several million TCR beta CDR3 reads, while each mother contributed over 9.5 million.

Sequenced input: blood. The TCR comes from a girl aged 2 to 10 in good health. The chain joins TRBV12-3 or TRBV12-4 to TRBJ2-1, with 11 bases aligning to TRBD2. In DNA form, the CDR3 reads TGTGCCAGCAGTTTAATATCGACTAGCGGGACCCATGAGCAGTTCTTC. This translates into CASSLISTSGTHEQFF.